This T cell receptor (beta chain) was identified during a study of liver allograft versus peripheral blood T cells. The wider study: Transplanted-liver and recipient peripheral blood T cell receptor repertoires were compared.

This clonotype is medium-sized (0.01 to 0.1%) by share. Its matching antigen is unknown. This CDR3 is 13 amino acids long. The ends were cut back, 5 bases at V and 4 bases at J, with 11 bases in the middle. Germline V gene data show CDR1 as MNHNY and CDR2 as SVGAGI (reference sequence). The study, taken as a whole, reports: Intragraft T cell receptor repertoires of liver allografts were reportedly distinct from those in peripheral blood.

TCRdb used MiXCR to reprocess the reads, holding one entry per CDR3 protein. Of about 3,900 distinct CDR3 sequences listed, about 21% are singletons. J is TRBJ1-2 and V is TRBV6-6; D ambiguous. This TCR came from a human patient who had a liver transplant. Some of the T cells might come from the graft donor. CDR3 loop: CASSPEGSYGYTF. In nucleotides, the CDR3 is TGTGCCAGCAGTCCCGAAGGATCCTATGGCTACACCTTC.